This T cell receptor (beta chain) was found in a study of regulatory T cells in long-lasting Graves disease. Regarding the study as a whole: Favoring TRBV28, TRBJ1-2 and TRBJ2-5 was a feature seen in persistent disease.

This clonotype was seen a few times. Its specificity is not known. Documented time point: newly diagnosed GD, antithyroid drugs for less than 3 months. The TCR library was prepared using RNA isolated from PBMCs. The collection involved drawing 8 to 9 milliliters of peripheral blood into EDTA tubes. TCR beta libraries were built with iRepertoire HTBI primers and Arm-PCR of CDR3 regions. TCRdb re-analysed the multiplex PCR reads in MiXCR, keeping a single row per CDR3 protein. The sample lists 410,000 or so distinct CDR3 sequences, about 15% seen once, with 16% in the top ten. The V gene's germline CDR1 is MDHEN and CDR2 SYDVKM. V was clipped by 2 bases and J by 7 bases, with 5 bases between them. The CDR3 has 11 residues. The same data also contributed to another study, on T cells in Graves' hyperthyroidism and ophthalmopathy. That source notes: Lactation, pregnancy, other autoimmune disease or uncontrolled infection led to exclusion of patients. The study based diagnoses on clinical symptoms, serum thyroxine and TRAb, thyroid ultrasound and orbital computed tomography.

The input for sequencing was peripheral blood mononuclear cells (PBMCs), taken at new diagnosis, from a patient treated with antithyroid drugs. The TCR comes from a woman aged 30 to 39 with Graves disease. This chain uses TRBV28 with TRBJ1-2; no definite D call. The CDR3 DNA follows: TGTGCCAGCAGTTTAAGGGTTGGCTACACCTTC. Its protein is CASSLRVGYTF.